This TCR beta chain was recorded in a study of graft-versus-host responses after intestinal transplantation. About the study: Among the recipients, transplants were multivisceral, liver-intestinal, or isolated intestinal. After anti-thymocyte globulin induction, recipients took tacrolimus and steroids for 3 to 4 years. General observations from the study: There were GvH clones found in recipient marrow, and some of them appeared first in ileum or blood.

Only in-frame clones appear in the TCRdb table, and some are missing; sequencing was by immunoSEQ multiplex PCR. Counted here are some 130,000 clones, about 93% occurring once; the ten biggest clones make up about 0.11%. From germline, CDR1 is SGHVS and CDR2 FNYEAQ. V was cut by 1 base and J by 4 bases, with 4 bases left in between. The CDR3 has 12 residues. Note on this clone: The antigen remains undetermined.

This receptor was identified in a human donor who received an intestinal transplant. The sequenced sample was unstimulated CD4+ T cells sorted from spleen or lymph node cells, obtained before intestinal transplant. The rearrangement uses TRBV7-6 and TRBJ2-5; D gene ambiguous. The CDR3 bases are TGTGCCAGCAGCTTAGAGGCAGAGACCCAGTACTTC. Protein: CASSLEAETQYF.